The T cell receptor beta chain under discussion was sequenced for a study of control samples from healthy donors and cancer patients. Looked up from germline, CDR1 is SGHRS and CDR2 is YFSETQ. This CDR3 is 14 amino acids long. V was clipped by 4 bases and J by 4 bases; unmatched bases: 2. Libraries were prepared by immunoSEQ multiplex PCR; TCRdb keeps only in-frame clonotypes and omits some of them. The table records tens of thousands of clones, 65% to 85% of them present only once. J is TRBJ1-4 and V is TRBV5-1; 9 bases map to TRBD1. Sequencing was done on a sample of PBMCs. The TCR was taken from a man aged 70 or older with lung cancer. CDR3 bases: TGCGCCAGCAGCCCGGGACAGGGTAATGAAAAACTGTTTTTT. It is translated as CASSPGQGNEKLFF.